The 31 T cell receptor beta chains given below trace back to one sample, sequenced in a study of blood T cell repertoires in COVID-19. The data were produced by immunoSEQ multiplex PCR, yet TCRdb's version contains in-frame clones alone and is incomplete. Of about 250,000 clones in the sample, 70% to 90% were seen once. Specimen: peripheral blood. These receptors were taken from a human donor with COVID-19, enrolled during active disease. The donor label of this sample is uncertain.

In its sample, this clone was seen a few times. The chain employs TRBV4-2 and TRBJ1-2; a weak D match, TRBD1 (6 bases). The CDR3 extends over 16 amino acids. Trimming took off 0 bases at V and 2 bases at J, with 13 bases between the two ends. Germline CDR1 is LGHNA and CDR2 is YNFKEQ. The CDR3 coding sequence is TGTGCCAGCAGCCAAGATTTGACAGGAGGAAACTATGGCTACACCTTC. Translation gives CASSQDLTGGNYGYTF.

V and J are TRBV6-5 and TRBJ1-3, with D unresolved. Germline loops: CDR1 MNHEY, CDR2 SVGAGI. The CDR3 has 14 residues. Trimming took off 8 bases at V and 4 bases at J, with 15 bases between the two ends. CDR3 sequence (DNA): TGTGCCAGCCTAGAGGTCCGTGCGGGAAACACCATATATTTT. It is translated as CASLEVRAGNTIYF.

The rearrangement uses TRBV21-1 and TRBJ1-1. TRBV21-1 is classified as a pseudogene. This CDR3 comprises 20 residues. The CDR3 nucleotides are TGTGCCAGCAGCAAAGTCACGGGGGGGTCAGCCGGTAACAGGGCCCCTGAAGCTTTCTTT. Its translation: CASSKVTGGSAGNRAPEAFF.

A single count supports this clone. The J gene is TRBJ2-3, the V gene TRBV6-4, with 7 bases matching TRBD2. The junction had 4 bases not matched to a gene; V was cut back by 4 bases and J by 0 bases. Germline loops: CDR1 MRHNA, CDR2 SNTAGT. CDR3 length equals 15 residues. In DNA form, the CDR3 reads TGTGCCAGCAGTGCCCTCGGGGGGAGCACAGATACGCAGTATTTT. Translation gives CASSALGGSTDTQYF.

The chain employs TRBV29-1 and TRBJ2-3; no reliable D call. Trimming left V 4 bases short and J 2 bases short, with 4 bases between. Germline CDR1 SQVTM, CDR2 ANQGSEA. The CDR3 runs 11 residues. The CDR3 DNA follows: TGCAGCGTTGTATTCACAGATACGCAGTATTTT. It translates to CSVVFTDTQYF.

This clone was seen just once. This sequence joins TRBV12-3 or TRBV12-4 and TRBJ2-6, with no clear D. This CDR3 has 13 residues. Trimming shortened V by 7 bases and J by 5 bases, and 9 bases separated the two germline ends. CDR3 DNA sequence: TGTGCCAGCAAGCTCCCCTGGGCCAACGTCCTGACTTTC. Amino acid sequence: CASKLPWANVLTF.

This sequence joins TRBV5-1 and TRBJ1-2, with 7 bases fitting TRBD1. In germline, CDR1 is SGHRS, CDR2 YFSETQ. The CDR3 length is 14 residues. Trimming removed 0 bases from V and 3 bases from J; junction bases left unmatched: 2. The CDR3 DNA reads TGCGCCAGCAGCTTGGATACAGGGGACTATGGCTACACCTTC. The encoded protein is CASSLDTGDYGYTF.

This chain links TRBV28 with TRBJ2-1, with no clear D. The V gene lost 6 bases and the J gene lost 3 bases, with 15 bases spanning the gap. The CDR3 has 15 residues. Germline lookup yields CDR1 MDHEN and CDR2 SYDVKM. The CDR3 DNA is TGTGCCAGCAGCCCCCGAGGCAGTTACTACAATGAGCAGTTCTTC. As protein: CASSPRGSYYNEQFF. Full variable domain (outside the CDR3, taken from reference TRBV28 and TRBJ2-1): DVKVTQSSRYLVKRTGEKVFLECVQDMDHENMFWYRQDPGLGLRLIYFSYDVKMKEKGDIPEGYSVSREKKERFSLILESASTNQTSMYLCASSPRGSYYNEQFFGPGTRLTVL.

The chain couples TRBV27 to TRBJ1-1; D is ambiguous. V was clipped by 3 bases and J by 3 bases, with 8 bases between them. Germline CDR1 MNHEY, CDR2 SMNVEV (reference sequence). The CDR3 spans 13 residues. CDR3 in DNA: TGTGCCAGCAGTTTTAACGGGGACACTGAAGCTTTCTTT. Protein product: CASSFNGDTEAFF.

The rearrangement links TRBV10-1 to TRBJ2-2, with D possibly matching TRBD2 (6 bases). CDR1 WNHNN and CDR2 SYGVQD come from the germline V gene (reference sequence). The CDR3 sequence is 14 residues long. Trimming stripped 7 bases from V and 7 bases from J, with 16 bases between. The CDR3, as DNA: TGCGCCAGCACCCCGGAGGGATGGGGCGGGGAGCTGTTTTTT. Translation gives CASTPEGWGGELFF.

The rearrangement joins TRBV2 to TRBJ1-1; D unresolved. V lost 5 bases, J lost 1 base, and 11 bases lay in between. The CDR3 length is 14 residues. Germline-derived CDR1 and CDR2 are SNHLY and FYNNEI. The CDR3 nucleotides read TGTGCCAGCAGTTACCAACCCAGGAACACTGAAGCTTTCTTT. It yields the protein CASSYQPRNTEAFF.

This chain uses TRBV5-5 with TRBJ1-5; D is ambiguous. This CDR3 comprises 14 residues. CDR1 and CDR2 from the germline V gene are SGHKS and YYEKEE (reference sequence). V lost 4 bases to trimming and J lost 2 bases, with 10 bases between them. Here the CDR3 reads CASSPGGGNQPQHF. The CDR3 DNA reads TGTGCCAGCAGCCCCGGCGGGGGCAATCAGCCCCAGCATTTT.

CDR3 sequence (DNA): TGCAGTGCTAGAACCCCAGCTGAAGCTTTCTTT. Its translation: CSARTPAEAFF. This chain joins TRBV20-1 and TRBJ1-1, with D unresolved. CDR1 is DFQATT, CDR2 SNEGSKA, per germline (reference sequence). The V gene lost 2 bases and the J gene lost 6 bases, with 7 bases spanning the gap. This CDR3 region has 11 residues.

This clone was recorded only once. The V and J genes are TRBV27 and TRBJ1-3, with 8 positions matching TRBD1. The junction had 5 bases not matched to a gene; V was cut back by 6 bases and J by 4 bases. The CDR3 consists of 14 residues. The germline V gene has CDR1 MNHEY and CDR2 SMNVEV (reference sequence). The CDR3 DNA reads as TGTGCCAGCAGCCTGGACAGGGACGGAAACACCATATATTTT. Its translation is CASSLDRDGNTIYF.

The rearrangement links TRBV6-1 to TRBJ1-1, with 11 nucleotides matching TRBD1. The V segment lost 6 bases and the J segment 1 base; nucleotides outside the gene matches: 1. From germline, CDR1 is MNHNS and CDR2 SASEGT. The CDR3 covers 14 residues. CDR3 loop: CASRGQGENTEAFF. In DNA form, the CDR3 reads TGTGCCAGCAGGGGACAGGGGGAGAACACTGAAGCTTTCTTT.

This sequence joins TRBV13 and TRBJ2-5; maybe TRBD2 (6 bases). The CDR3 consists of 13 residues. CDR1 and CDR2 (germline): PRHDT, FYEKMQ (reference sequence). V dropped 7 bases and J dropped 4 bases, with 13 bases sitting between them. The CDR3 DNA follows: TGTGCCAGCACGCGGGGAGTCCGAGAGACCCAGTACTTC. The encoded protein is CASTRGVRETQYF.

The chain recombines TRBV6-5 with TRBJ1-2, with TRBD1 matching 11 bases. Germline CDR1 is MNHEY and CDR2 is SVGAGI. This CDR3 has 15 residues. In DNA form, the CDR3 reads TGTGCAAGCCGGGACAGGGGGTGGGCTAACTATGGCTACACCTTC. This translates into CASRDRGWANYGYTF.

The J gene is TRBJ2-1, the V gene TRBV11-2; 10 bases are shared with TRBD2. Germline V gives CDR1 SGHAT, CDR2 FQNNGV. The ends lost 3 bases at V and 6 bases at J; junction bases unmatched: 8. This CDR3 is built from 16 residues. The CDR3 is CASSFSGAGGGNEQFF. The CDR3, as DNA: TGTGCCAGCAGCTTTAGTGGAGCGGGAGGGGGCAATGAGCAGTTCTTC.

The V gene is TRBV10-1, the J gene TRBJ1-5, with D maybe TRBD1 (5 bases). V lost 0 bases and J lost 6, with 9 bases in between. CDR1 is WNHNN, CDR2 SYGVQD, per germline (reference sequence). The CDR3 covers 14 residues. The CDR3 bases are TGCGCCAGCAGTGAGTCCCGGACATTTCAGCCCCAGCATTTT. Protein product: CASSESRTFQPQHF.

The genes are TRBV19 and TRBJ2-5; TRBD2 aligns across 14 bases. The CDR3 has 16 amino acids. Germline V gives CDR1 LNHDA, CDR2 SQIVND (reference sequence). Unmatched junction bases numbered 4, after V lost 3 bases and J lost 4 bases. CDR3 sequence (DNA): TGTGCCAGTAGTATGGGGACTAGCGGGAGAGGAGAGACCCAGTACTTC. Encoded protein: CASSMGTSGRGETQYF.

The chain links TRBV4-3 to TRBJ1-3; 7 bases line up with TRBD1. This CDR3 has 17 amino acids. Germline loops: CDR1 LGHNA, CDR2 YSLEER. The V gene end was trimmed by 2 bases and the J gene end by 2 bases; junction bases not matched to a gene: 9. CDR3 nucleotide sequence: TGCGCCAGCAGCCAACAATATTCCCAGGGGGCTGGAAACACCATATATTTT. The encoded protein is CASSQQYSQGAGNTIYF.

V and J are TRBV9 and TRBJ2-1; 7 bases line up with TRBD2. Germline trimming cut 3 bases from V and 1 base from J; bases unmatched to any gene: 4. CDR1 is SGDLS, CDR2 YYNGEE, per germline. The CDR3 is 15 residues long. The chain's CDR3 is CASSGAGFSYNEQFF. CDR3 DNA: TGTGCCAGCAGCGGAGCGGGGTTTTCCTACAATGAGCAGTTCTTC.

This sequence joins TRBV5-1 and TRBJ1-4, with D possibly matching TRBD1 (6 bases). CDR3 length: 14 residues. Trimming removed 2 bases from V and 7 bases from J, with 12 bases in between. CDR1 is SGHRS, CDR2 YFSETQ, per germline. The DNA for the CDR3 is TGCGCCAGCAGCTTCCAGGGGCTAGGTGAAAAACTGTTTTTT. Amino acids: CASSFQGLGEKLFF.

CDR3 DNA: TGTGCCTGGAGTCCGGACACGCGCAACATTCAGTACTTC. Its protein product is CAWSPDTRNIQYF. This chain joins TRBV30 and TRBJ2-4; perhaps TRBD1 as D (5 bases). The CDR3 is 13 amino acids. Germline V CDR1 and CDR2: GTSNPN, SVGIG (reference sequence). Trimming shortened V by 2 bases and J by 7 bases, and 12 bases separated the two germline ends.

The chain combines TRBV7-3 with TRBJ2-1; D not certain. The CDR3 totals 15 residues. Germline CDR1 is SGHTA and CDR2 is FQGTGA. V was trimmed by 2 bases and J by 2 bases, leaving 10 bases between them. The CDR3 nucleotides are TGTGCCAGCAGCTTATTTAGAGGAGCCTACAATGAGCAGTTCTTC. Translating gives CASSLFRGAYNEQFF.

CDR3 region: CASGSADTQYF. CDR3 coding DNA: TGTGCCAGCGGGAGTGCAGATACGCAGTATTTT. V usage is TRBV7-6 and J usage is TRBJ2-3; TRBD2 is a possible D gene (5 bases). The CDR3 has 11 residues. Trimming left V 8 bases short and J 4 bases short, with 7 bases between. Germline V gene lookup returns CDR1 SGHVS and CDR2 FNYEAQ.

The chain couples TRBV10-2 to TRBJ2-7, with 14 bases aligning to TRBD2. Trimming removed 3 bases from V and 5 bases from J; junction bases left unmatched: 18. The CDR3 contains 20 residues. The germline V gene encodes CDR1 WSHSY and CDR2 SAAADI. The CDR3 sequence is CASSELRLAGGEVPDNEQYF. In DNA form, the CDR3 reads TGCGCCAGCAGTGAACTAAGACTAGCGGGAGGGGAGGTCCCTGACAACGAGCAGTACTTC.

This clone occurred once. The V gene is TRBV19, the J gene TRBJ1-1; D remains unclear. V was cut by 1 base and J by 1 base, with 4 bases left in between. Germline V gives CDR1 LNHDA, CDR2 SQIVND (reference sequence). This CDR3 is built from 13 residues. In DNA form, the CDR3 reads TGTGCCAGTAGTATAGGTCGGAACACTGAAGCTTTCTTT. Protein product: CASSIGRNTEAFF.

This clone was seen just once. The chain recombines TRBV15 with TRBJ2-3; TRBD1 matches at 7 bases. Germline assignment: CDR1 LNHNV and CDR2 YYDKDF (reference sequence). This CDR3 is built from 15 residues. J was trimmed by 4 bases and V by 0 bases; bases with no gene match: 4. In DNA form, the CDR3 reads TGTGCCACCAGCAGAGACAACAGGGGTCCAGATACGCAGTATTTT. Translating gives CATSRDNRGPDTQYF. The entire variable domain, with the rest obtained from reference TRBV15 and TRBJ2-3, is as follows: DAMVIQNPRYQVTQFGKPVTLSCSQTLNHNVMYWYQQKSSQAPKLLFHYYDKDFNNEADTPDNFQSRRPNTSFCFLDIRSPGLGDTAMYLCATSRDNRGPDTQYFGPGTRLTVL.

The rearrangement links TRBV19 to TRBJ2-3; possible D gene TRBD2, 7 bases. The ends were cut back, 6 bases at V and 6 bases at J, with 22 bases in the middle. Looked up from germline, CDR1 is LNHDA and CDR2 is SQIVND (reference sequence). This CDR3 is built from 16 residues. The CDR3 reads CASRNTGSLGGDTQYF. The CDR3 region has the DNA TGTGCCAGTAGAAATACAGGGTCCCTGGGGGGGGATACGCAGTATTTT.

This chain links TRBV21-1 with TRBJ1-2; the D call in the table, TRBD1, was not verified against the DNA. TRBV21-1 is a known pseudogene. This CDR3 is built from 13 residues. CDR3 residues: CASSKDRGYGYTF. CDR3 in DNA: TGTGCCAGCAGCAAGGACAGGGGCTATGGCTACACCTTC.